The TCR beta chain under discussion was sequenced for a study of blood T cell repertoires in COVID-19 (TCRdb year 2020). Concerning the study at large: The collaborator samples originated in the United States, Italy and Spain and spanned the acute and convalescent phases of COVID-19. The repertoires were released in a freely available public database meant as a resource for research on the immune response to SARS-CoV-2. Deeply sampled blood TCRbeta repertoires from subjects exposed to, actively infected with, or recovered from COVID-19 were included in the dataset. Sample metadata almost always included a de-identified subject ID, COVID-19 status, age in years and sex. Samples were obtained from the ongoing ImmuneRACE study (first 160 participants) and from 1,000 to 1,500 subjects provided by 6 global collaborators. Where HLA class I and class II types were available, the types were taken from metadata supplied by the sample provider, not from assay-based typing. The prospective study material was composed of cDNA or gDNA derived from T cells, B-cell-depleted T cells, or PBMCs. Here is what the overall study found, with its caveats: The quantity of clinical and demographic metadata differed by source and by participant and was supplied without curation.

CDR1 SNHLY and CDR2 FYNNEI are derived from the germline V gene. Compared with germline, V lacks 5 bases and J lacks 3 bases; bases without a gene match: 10. The CDR3 runs 17 amino acids, cysteine and phenylalanine included. The retained sequence is limited to the CDR3, 51 bases, with the frame set at the first base. With regard to this clone: Its specific antigen is unknown. No much larger clonotype is one base removed from it; base qualities were not supplied.

The immunoSEQ Assay, a bias-controlled multiplex PCR, was used to amplify TCRbeta CDR3 regions from genomic DNA. Per the original workflow: Within the assay, amplification of reference gene primers was used to estimate how many nucleated cells each sample contained. Sequence reads were collapsed and filtered to measure the absolute abundance of every unique TCRbeta CDR3 rearrangement. For each sample, productive Simpson clonality was calculated by taking the square root of Simpson's diversity index across productive rearrangements. The source is immuneACCESS, and TCRdb retained only in-frame sequences with V and J called. Part of the clones is not carried over; for the studies checked, unresolved V genes explain less than half of this, and the remainder is unexplained. The V and J calls and the clone size are those of that table, but D and trimming were determined from the DNA. Counted in this sample were 40,000 to 60,000 clones; 70% to 80% of them appeared once. Jointly, the top ten make up under 30% of the sample.

Each collaborating institution followed its own protocols to collect whole blood in K2EDTA tubes. For TCRbeta analysis, collaborators shipped samples in one of three forms: frozen whole blood, isolated PBMCs, or DNA extracted from either of those sample types. Sequencing was performed on peripheral blood. The clonotype was recovered from a man aged 70-80 years with acute or convalescent COVID-19. The V gene is TRBV2 and the J gene is TRBJ2-5, with TRBD2 identical over 12 junction bases. The CDR3 reads as follows: CASSSSLASGGEETQYF. The DNA reads as follows: TGTGCCAGCAGTTCCTCCCTTGCTAGCGGGGGGGAAGAGACCCAGTACTTC.